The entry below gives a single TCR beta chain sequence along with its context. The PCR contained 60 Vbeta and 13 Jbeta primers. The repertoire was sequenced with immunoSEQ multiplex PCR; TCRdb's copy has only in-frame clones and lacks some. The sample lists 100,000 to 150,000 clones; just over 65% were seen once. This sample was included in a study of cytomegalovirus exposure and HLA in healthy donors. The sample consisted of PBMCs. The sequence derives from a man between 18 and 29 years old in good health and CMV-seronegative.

DNA of the CDR3: TGTGCCATCTCCGGGAACACCGGGGAGCTGTTTTTT. Its translation: CAISGNTGELFF. The chain combines TRBV10-3 with TRBJ2-2; no clear D gene. The CDR3 contains 12 residues. Germline values: CDR1 ENHRY, CDR2 SYGVKD. V lost 8 bases, J lost 1 base, and 5 bases lay in between.